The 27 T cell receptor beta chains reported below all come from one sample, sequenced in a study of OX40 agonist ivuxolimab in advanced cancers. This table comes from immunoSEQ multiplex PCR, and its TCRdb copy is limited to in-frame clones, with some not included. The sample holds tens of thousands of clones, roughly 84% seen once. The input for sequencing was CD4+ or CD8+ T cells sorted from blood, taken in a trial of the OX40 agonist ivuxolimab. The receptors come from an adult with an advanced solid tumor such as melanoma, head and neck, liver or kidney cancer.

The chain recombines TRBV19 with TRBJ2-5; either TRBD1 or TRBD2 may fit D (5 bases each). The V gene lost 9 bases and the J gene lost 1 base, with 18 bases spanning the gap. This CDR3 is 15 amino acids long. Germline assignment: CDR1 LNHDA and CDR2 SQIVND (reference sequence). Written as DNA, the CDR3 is TGTGCCAGCTCCCAGGGTGCGGGTCGCCAAGAGACCCAGTACTTC. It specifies CASSQGAGRQETQYF. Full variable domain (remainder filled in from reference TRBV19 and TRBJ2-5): DGGITQSPKYLFRKEGQNVTLSCEQNLNHDAMYWYRQDPGQGLRLIYYSQIVNDFQKGDIAEGYSVSREKKESFPLTVTSAQKNPTAFYLCASSQGAGRQETQYFGPGTRLLVL.

The CDR3 region is CASGTGGDQPQHF. The CDR3, as DNA: TGTGCCTCCGGGACAGGGGGGGATCAGCCCCAGCATTTT. This chain joins TRBV6-1 and TRBJ1-5; 11 bases line up with TRBD1. The ends lost 11 bases at V and 5 bases at J; junction bases unmatched: 5. The length of the CDR3 is 13 residues. The V gene's germline CDR1 is MNHNS and CDR2 SASEGT.

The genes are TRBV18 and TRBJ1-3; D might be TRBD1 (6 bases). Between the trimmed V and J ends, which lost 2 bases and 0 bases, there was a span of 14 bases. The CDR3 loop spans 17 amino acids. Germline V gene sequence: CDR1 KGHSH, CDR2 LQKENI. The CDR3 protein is CASSPTVAGASGNTIYF. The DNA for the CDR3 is TGTGCCAGCTCACCAACCGTTGCAGGGGCCTCTGGAAACACCATATATTTT.

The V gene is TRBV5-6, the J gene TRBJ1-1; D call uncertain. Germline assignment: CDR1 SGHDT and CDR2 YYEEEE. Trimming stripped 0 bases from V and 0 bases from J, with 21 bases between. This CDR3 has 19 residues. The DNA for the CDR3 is TGTGCCAGCAGCTTGGATCCGGGAGGGCCCCACCCCATGAACACTGAAGCTTTCTTT. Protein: CASSLDPGGPHPMNTEAFF.

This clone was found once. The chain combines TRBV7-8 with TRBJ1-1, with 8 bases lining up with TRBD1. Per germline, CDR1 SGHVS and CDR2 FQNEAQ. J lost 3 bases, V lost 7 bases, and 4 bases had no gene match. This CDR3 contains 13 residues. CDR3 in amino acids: CASTKDRDTEAFF. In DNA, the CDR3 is TGTGCCAGCACCAAGGACAGGGACACTGAAGCTTTCTTT.

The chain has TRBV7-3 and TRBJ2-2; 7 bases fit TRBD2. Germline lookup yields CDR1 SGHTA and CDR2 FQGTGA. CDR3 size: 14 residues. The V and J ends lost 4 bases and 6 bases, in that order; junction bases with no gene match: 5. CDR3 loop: CASSSMTSPGELFF. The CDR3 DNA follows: TGTGCCAGCAGCTCCATGACTAGCCCCGGGGAGCTGTTTTTT.

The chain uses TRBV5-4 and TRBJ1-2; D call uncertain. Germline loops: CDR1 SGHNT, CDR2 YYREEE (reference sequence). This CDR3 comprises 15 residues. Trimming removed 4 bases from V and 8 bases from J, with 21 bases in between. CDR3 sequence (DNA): TGTGCCAGCAGCAACTATTTTTTGGGGTCTGAGGGCTACACCTTC. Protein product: CASSNYFLGSEGYTF.

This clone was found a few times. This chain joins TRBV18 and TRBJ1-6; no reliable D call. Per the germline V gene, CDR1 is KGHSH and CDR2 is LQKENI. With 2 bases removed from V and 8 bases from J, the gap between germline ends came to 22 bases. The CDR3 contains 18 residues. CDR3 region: CASSPYLLGPVIDSPLHF. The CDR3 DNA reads TGTGCCAGCTCACCATATCTTCTGGGCCCGGTGATCGATTCACCCCTCCACTTT. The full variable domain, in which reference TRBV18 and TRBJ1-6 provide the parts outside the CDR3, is NAGVMQNPRHLVRRRGQEARLRCSPMKGHSHVYWYRQLPEEGLKFMVYLQKENIIDESGMPKERFSAEFPKEGPSILRIQQVVRGDSAAYFCASSPYLLGPVIDSPLHFGNGTRLTVT.

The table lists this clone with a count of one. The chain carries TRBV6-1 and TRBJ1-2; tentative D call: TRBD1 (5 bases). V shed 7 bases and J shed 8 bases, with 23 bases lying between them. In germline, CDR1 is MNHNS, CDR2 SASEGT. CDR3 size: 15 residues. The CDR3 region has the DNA TGTGCCAGCATTCGACAGTCAGGGCCTGGGGGAGGCTACACCTTC. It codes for CASIRQSGPGGGYTF.

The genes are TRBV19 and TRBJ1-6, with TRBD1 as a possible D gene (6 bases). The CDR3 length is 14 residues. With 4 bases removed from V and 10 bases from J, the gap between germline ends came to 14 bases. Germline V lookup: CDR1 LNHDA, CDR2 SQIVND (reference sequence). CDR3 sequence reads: CASSNGQHESPLHF. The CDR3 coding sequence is TGTGCCAGTAGTAATGGACAGCACGAGTCACCCCTCCACTTT.

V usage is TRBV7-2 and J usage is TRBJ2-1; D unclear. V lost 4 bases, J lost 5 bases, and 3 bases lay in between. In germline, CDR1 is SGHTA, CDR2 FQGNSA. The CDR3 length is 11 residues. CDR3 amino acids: CASSSNNEQFF. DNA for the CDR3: TGTGCCAGCAGCTCAAACAATGAGCAGTTCTTC.

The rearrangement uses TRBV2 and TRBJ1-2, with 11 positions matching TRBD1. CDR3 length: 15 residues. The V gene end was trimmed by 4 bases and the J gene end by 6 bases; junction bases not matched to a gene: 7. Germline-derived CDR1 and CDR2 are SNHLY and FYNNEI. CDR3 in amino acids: CASSVYPGQGDGYTF. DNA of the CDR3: TGTGCCAGCAGTGTCTACCCGGGACAGGGGGATGGCTACACCTTC. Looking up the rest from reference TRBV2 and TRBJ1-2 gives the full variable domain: EPEVTQTPSHQVTQMGQEVILRCVPISNHLYFYWYRQILGQKVEFLVSFYNNEISEKSEIFDDQFSVERPDGSNFTLKIRSTKLEDSAMYFCASSVYPGQGDGYTFGSGTRLTVV.

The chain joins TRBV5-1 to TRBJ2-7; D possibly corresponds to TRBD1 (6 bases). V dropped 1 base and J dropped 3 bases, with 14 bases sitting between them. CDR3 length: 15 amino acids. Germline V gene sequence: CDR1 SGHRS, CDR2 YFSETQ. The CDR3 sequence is CASSLRGRGSYEQYF. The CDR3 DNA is TGCGCCAGCAGCTTGAGGGGCAGGGGTAGCTACGAGCAGTACTTC.

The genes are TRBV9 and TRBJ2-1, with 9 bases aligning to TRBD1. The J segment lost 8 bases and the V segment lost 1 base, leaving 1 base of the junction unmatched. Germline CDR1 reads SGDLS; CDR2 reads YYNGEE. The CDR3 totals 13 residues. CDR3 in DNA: TGTGCCAGCAGCGTACGACAGGGGGATGAGCAGTTCTTC. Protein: CASSVRQGDEQFF. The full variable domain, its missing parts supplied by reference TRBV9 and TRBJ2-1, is DSGVTQTPKHLITATGQRVTLRCSPRSGDLSVYWYQQSLDQGLQFLIQYYNGEERAKGNILERFSAQQFPDLHSELNLSSLELGDSALYFCASSVRQGDEQFFGPGTRLTVL.

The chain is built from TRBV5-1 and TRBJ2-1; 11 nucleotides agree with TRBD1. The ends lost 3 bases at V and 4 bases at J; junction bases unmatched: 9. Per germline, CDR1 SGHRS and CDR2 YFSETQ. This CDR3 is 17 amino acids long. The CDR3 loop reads CASSWTGGLASYNEQFF. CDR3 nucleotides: TGCGCCAGCAGCTGGACAGGGGGCTTGGCTAGTTACAATGAGCAGTTCTTC.

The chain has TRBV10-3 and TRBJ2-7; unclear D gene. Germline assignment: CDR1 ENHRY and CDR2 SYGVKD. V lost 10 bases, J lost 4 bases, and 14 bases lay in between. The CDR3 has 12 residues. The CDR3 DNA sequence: TGTGCCACAAGGACGGAGCTTTACGAGCAGTACTTC. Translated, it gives CATRTELYEQYF.

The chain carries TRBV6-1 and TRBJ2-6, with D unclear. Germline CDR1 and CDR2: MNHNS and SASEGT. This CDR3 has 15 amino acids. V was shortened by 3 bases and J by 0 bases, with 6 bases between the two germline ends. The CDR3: CASSDRLSGANVLTF. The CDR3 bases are TGTGCCAGCAGTGATCGGCTCTCTGGGGCCAACGTCCTGACTTTC.

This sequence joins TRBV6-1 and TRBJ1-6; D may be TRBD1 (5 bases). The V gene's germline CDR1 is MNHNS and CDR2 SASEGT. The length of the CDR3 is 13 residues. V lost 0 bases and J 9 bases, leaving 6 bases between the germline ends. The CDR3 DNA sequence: TGTGCCAGCAGTGAAGCGAGGGGTTCACCCCTCCACTTT. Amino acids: CASSEARGSPLHF.

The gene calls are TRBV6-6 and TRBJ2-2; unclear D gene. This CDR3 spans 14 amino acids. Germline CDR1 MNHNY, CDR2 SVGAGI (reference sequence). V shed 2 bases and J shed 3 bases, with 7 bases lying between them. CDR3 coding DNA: TGTGCCAGCAGTTACCTAGTACACACCGGGGAGCTGTTTTTT. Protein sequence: CASSYLVHTGELFF.

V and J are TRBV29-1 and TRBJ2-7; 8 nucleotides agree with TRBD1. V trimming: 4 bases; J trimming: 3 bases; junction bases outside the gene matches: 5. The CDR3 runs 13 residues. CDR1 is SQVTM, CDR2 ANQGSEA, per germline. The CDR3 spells CSVVTGADYEQYF. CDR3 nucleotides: TGCAGCGTTGTGACAGGGGCAGACTACGAGCAGTACTTC.

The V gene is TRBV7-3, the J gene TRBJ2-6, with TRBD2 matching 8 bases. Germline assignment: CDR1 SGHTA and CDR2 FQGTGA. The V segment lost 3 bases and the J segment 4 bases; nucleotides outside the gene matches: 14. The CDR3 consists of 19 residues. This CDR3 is CASSFLGLGQSTGANVLTF. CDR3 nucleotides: TGTGCCAGCAGCTTTCTGGGACTAGGGCAATCAACCGGGGCCAACGTCCTGACTTTC.

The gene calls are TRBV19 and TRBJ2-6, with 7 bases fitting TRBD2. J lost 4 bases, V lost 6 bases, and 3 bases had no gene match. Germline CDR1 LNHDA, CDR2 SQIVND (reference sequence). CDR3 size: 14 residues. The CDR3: CASSGRSGANVLTF. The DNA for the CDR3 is TGTGCCAGTAGCGGGAGGTCGGGGGCCAACGTCCTGACTTTC. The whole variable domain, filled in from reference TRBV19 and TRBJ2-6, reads DGGITQSPKYLFRKEGQNVTLSCEQNLNHDAMYWYRQDPGQGLRLIYYSQIVNDFQKGDIAEGYSVSREKKESFPLTVTSAQKNPTAFYLCASSGRSGANVLTFGAGSRLTVL.

The CDR3 DNA reads as TGTGCCAGCAGCTTAGTAGGGACGCGGGACAATGAGCAGTTCTTC. This codes for CASSLVGTRDNEQFF. This chain uses TRBV7-2 with TRBJ2-1, with D possibly called TRBD1 or TRBD2 (5 bases each). Germline CDR1 is SGHTA and CDR2 is FQGNSA. This CDR3 is built from 15 residues. V lost 1 base, J lost 5 bases, and 12 bases lay in between.

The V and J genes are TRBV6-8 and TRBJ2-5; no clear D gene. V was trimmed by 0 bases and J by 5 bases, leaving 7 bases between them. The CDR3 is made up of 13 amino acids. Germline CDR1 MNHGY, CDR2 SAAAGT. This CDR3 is CASSYSSRETQYF. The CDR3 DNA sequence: TGTGCCAGCAGTTACTCTTCGCGGGAGACCCAGTACTTC.

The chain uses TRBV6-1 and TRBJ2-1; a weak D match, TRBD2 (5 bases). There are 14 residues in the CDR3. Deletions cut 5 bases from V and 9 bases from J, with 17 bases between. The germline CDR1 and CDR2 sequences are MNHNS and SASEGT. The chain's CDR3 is CASSHMSAASEQFF. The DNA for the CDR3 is TGTGCCAGCAGTCACATGTCAGCGGCATCTGAGCAGTTCTTC.

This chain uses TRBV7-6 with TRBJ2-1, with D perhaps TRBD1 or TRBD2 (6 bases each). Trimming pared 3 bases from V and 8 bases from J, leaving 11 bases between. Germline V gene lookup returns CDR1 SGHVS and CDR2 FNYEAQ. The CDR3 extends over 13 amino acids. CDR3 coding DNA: TGTGCCAGCAGCTTCGGGGGCAAGGATGAGCAGTTCTTC. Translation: CASSFGGKDEQFF.

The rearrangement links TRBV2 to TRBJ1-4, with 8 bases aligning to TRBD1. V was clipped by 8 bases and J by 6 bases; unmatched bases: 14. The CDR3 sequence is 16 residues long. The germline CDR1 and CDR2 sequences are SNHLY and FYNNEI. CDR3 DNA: TGTGCCAGCCCCCAGGGGGCAGGAGGGATGGATGAAAAACTGTTTTTT. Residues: CASPQGAGGMDEKLFF. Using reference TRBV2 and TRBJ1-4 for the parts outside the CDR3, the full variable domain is EPEVTQTPSHQVTQMGQEVILRCVPISNHLYFYWYRQILGQKVEFLVSFYNNEISEKSEIFDDQFSVERPDGSNFTLKIRSTKLEDSAMYFCASPQGAGGMDEKLFFGSGTQLSVL.